The 32 T cell receptor beta chains listed next were all sequenced from one sample in a study of T cell changes during pregnancy in multiple sclerosis. Sequencing was performed with immunoSEQ multiplex PCR; in TCRdb, only in-frame clones are kept and a portion is missing. The profile covers over 50,000 clones, with roughly 89% appearing a single time and roughly 5% taken by the ten largest. Sequencing input: peripheral blood from another person, used as feeder cells. The receptors were sampled from a human donor whose cells served as feeder cells for cultures in a pregnancy study.

The rearrangement links TRBV5-1 to TRBJ1-2, with TRBD1 identical over 9 bases. V shed 0 bases and J 8 bases; nucleotides not matched to a gene: 5. The germline V gene encodes CDR1 SGHRS and CDR2 YFSETQ. The CDR3 contains 14 residues. CDR3 coding DNA: TGCGCCAGCAGCTTGGCCGGGACAGGGCACGGCTACACCTTC. It encodes CASSLAGTGHGYTF.

The table lists this clone with a count of one. The chain uses TRBV4-3 and TRBJ2-6; possible D gene TRBD1, 6 bases. In germline, CDR1 is LGHNA, CDR2 YSLEER. Trimming shortened V by 6 bases and J by 3 bases, and 12 bases separated the two germline ends. The CDR3 runs 15 residues. The CDR3 DNA reads as TGCGCCAGCAGTTCTTACAGGGATGGGGCCAACGTCCTGACTTTC. This gives the protein CASSSYRDGANVLTF.

CDR3 loop: CATSRPGLGNTIYF. CDR3 nucleotide sequence: TGTGCCACCAGCAGACCGGGGCTGGGAAACACCATATATTTT. This chain links TRBV15 with TRBJ1-3, with a possible D match to TRBD1 (5 bases). The CDR3 extends over 14 amino acids. Germline lookup yields CDR1 LNHNV and CDR2 YYDKDF (reference sequence). Trimming stripped 2 bases from V and 4 bases from J, with 9 bases between. Looking up the rest from reference TRBV15 and TRBJ1-3 gives the full variable domain: DAMVIQNPRYQVTQFGKPVTLSCSQTLNHNVMYWYQQKSSQAPKLLFHYYDKDFNNEADTPDNFQSRRPNTSFCFLDIRSPGLGDTAMYLCATSRPGLGNTIYFGEGSWLTVV.

This clone was counted only a few times. The chain recombines TRBV9 with TRBJ1-6; 11 nucleotides align to TRBD1. After removal of 3 bases from V and 10 bases from J, the junction contained 0 bases not matched to a gene. In germline, CDR1 is SGDLS, CDR2 YYNGEE. The CDR3 extends over 13 amino acids. CDR3 sequence (DNA): TGTGCCAGCAGCGGGACAGGGGGCTCACCCCTCCACTTT. Protein product: CASSGTGGSPLHF.

The V gene is TRBV13, the J gene TRBJ2-6; D might be TRBD1 (5 bases). Germline CDR1 is PRHDT and CDR2 is FYEKMQ (reference sequence). V was pared by 3 bases and J by 0 bases, with 6 bases between. This CDR3 is built from 15 residues. The CDR3 loop reads CASSFQGSGANVLTF. In DNA form, the CDR3 reads TGTGCCAGCAGCTTTCAGGGCTCTGGGGCCAACGTCCTGACTTTC.

The chain joins TRBV2 to TRBJ2-2, with 7 bases that match TRBD1. This CDR3 comprises 13 residues. V trimming: 8 bases; J trimming: 3 bases; junction bases outside the gene matches: 3. Germline CDR1 SNHLY, CDR2 FYNNEI. CDR3 in amino acids: CASGGQDTGELFF. CDR3 in DNA: TGTGCCAGCGGCGGACAGGACACCGGGGAGCTGTTTTTT.

The chain uses TRBV18 and TRBJ1-4; D may be TRBD1 (6 bases). V was clipped by 6 bases and J by 8 bases, with 19 bases between them. The CDR3 covers 15 residues. Germline V gene sequence: CDR1 KGHSH, CDR2 LQKENI. The CDR3 DNA reads TGTGCCAGCTCTTCGACCCAGGGGAGAGGGGAAAAACTGTTTTTT. This translates into CASSSTQGRGEKLFF.

CDR3 protein: CASSKDPGGLTRGHNTEAFF. The CDR3, as DNA: TGTGCCAGCAGCAAAGATCCAGGGGGCTTAACAAGGGGGCATAACACTGAAGCTTTCTTT. J is TRBJ1-1 and V is TRBV21-1; the DNA was not compared with TRBD1, the D call given in the table. TRBV21-1 counts as a pseudogene. This CDR3 is built from 20 residues.

The rearrangement links TRBV5-4 to TRBJ2-7; D possibly uses TRBD1 or TRBD2 (6 bases each). The CDR3 spans 13 residues. Germline V lookup: CDR1 SGHNT, CDR2 YYREEE (reference sequence). V lost 1 base, J lost 7 bases, and 12 bases lay in between. The CDR3, as DNA: TGTGCCAGCAGCTTGTCGGGGGCGCAAGAGCAGTACTTC. Translation: CASSLSGAQEQYF.

CDR3: CASSARDRPELFF. CDR3 in DNA: TGTGCCAGCAGCGCCCGGGACAGGCCAGAGCTGTTTTTT. This chain joins TRBV9 and TRBJ2-2; 8 bases map to TRBD1. V was clipped by 3 bases and J by 11 bases; unmatched bases: 6. Germline-derived CDR1 and CDR2 are SGDLS and YYNGEE. The CDR3 contains 13 residues.

The chain employs TRBV6-1 and TRBJ1-2; TRBD1 might be the D (6 bases). V was trimmed by 0 bases and J by 4 bases, leaving 9 bases between them. CDR1 and CDR2 from the germline V gene are MNHNS and SASEGT. This CDR3 region has 14 residues. The CDR3 DNA follows: TGTGCCAGCAGTGAAGCAGGGGGGCTCTATGGCTACACCTTC. Its translation is CASSEAGGLYGYTF.

The chain recombines TRBV20-1 with TRBJ2-7; no reliable D call. Germline-derived CDR1 and CDR2 are DFQATT and SNEGSKA (reference sequence). The V end was cut by 1 base, the J end by 3 bases, with 4 bases between. This CDR3 has 11 residues. The CDR3 spells CSARARYEQYF. In DNA form, the CDR3 reads TGCAGTGCTAGAGCACGCTACGAGCAGTACTTC.

The chain links TRBV5-4 to TRBJ2-1; perhaps D is TRBD1 or TRBD2 (5 bases each). This CDR3 is built from 16 residues. V dropped 0 bases and J dropped 6 bases, with 16 bases sitting between them. Per the germline V gene, CDR1 is SGHNT and CDR2 is YYREEE (reference sequence). CDR3 region: CASSLGGEEPGNEQFF. In nucleotides, the CDR3 is TGTGCCAGCAGCTTGGGAGGGGAAGAGCCCGGCAATGAGCAGTTCTTC. The full variable domain, rest sourced from reference TRBV5-4 and TRBJ2-1, is ETGVTQSPTHLIKTRGQQVTLRCSSQSGHNTVSWYQQALGQGPQFIFQYYREEENGRGNFPPRFSGLQFPNYSSELNVNALELDDSALYLCASSLGGEEPGNEQFFGPGTRLTVL.

The chain joins TRBV29-1 to TRBJ2-6, with D possibly TRBD2 on 6 matching bases. The CDR3 consists of 14 residues. With 4 bases removed from V and 4 bases from J, the gap between germline ends came to 11 bases. Germline V CDR1 and CDR2: SQVTM, ANQGSEA. The CDR3, as DNA: TGCAGCGTTGGTCCAGGGAGGGGGGCCAACGTCCTGACTTTC. Its protein product is CSVGPGRGANVLTF.

The chain is built from TRBV4-2 and TRBJ1-3, with 9 positions matching TRBD1. CDR3 size: 16 residues. Germline V gene sequence: CDR1 LGHNA, CDR2 YNFKEQ. Germline trimming cut 5 bases from V and 2 bases from J; bases unmatched to any gene: 7. CDR3 nucleotides: TGTGCCAGCAGCTTGATGGGACAGGGTGCTGGAAACACCATATATTTT. Translating gives CASSLMGQGAGNTIYF.

The chain carries TRBV9 and TRBJ2-5; 10 bases agree with TRBD2. V was pared by 0 bases and J by 2 bases, with 4 bases of the junction left unmatched. This CDR3 is 16 amino acids long. Per the germline V gene, CDR1 is SGDLS and CDR2 is YYNGEE. The CDR3 sequence is CASSVGVAGGQETQYF. DNA of the CDR3: TGTGCCAGCAGCGTAGGGGTAGCGGGGGGACAAGAGACCCAGTACTTC.

This clone showed up just once. The rearrangement uses TRBV2 and TRBJ2-2, with 8 positions matching TRBD1. Germline loops: CDR1 SNHLY, CDR2 FYNNEI. This CDR3 has 14 amino acids. The ends lost 8 bases at V and 2 bases at J; junction bases unmatched: 4. The CDR3 here is CASSGGKNTGELFF. CDR3 bases: TGTGCCAGCTCAGGGGGCAAAAACACCGGGGAGCTGTTTTTT.

The rearrangement links TRBV7-3 to TRBJ2-5; TRBD1 agrees at 7 bases. The CDR3 has 16 amino acids. With V trimmed by 4 bases and J by 2 bases, 10 bases remained unmatched. CDR1 is SGHTA and CDR2 is FQGTGA in the germline V gene. The CDR3 region has the DNA TGTGCCAGCAGCTCCTTAACCCCGGGACAGCAAGAGACCCAGTACTTC. It translates to CASSSLTPGQQETQYF.

The chain combines TRBV5-1 with TRBJ2-7; D gene unclear. The CDR3 spans 11 residues. CDR1 is SGHRS and CDR2 is YFSETQ in the germline V gene. The germline V and J ends were trimmed by 0 bases and 6 bases, with 4 bases remaining between them. CDR3 sequence: CASSLESEQYF. For the CDR3, the DNA is TGCGCCAGCAGCTTGGAGTCCGAGCAGTACTTC. The whole variable domain, remainder taken from reference TRBV5-1 and TRBJ2-7, is KAGVTQTPRYLIKTRGQQVTLSCSPISGHRSVSWYQQTPGQGLQFLFEYFSETQRNKGNFPGRFSGRQFSNSRSEMNVSTLELGDSALYLCASSLESEQYFGPGTRLTVT.

The chain carries TRBV27 and TRBJ1-5; D remains ambiguous. V was pared by 6 bases and J by 0 bases, with 15 bases between. The germline gives CDR1 MNHEY, CDR2 SMNVEV (reference sequence). The length of the CDR3 is 16 residues. DNA for the CDR3: TGTGCCAGCAGACCCGCCGTACAACCTAGCAATCAGCCCCAGCATTTT. This gives the protein CASRPAVQPSNQPQHF.

This sequence joins TRBV5-1 and TRBJ2-1; tentative D call: TRBD2 (6 bases). This CDR3 spans 14 amino acids. Germline V CDR1 and CDR2: SGHRS, YFSETQ. V gave up 4 bases and J gave up 7 bases, with 15 bases separating them. CDR3 nucleotide sequence: TGCGCCAGCAGCACCGGGACTGCTGCAAATGAGCAGTTCTTC. Translating gives CASSTGTAANEQFF. The variable domain in full, with the rest retrieved from reference TRBV5-1 and TRBJ2-1, is KAGVTQTPRYLIKTRGQQVTLSCSPISGHRSVSWYQQTPGQGLQFLFEYFSETQRNKGNFPGRFSGRQFSNSRSEMNVSTLELGDSALYLCASSTGTAANEQFFGPGTRLTVL.

This rearrangement joins TRBV28 to TRBJ1-5; D uncertain. Germline CDR1 reads MDHEN; CDR2 reads SYDVKM. V lost 5 bases to trimming and J lost 3 bases, with 8 bases between them. The CDR3 spans 13 residues. The chain's CDR3 is CASSNINNQPQHF. CDR3 in DNA: TGTGCCAGCAGTAATATCAACAATCAGCCCCAGCATTTT.

A few counts support this clone. This chain links TRBV27 with TRBJ2-5; D remains unclear. This CDR3 spans 13 amino acids. Trimming stripped 3 bases from V and 5 bases from J, with 10 bases between. Germline CDR1 reads MNHEY; CDR2 reads SMNVEV (reference sequence). The CDR3, as DNA: TGTGCCAGCAGTTTTAGGGTATGGGAGACCCAGTACTTC. Encoded protein: CASSFRVWETQYF.

The chain links TRBV9 to TRBJ1-6; D perhaps matches TRBD1 (6 bases). This CDR3 contains 14 residues. CDR1 is SGDLS, CDR2 YYNGEE, per germline. V lost 0 bases and J lost 7, with 8 bases in between. The CDR3 reads CASSVDTGNSPLHF. Written as DNA, the CDR3 is TGTGCCAGCAGCGTAGACACAGGGAATTCACCCCTCCACTTT.

This clone was detected only once. V gene TRBV9 combines with J gene TRBJ1-3, with D possibly TRBD1 on 5 matching bases. CDR3 size: 15 residues. Trimming took 3 bases from V and 7 from J, leaving 17 bases between them. The V gene's germline CDR1 is SGDLS and CDR2 YYNGEE. CDR3 in amino acids: CASSAPGGGSNTIYF. DNA of the CDR3: TGTGCCAGCAGCGCCCCCGGGGGGGGTTCGAACACCATATATTTT.

The chain joins TRBV7-7 to TRBJ2-5, with 7 bases that match TRBD1. V was pared by 5 bases and J by 1 base, with 7 bases of the junction left unmatched. Germline V CDR1 and CDR2: SSHAT, FNYEAQ (reference sequence). The length of the CDR3 is 15 residues. The CDR3 region is CASSPTGVGQETQYF. CDR3 sequence (DNA): TGTGCCAGCAGCCCTACAGGGGTTGGCCAAGAGACCCAGTACTTC. Drawing the rest from reference TRBV7-7 and TRBJ2-5, the complete variable domain is GAGVSQSPRYKVTKRGQDVTLRCDPISSHATLYWYQQALGQGPEFLTYFNYEAQPDKSGLPSDRFSAERPEGSISTLTIQRTEQRDSAMYRCASSPTGVGQETQYFGPGTRLLVL.

The chain recombines TRBV30 with TRBJ2-7; D gene ambiguous. There are 13 residues in the CDR3. Germline-derived CDR1 and CDR2 are GTSNPN and SVGIG (reference sequence). V was cut by 2 bases and J by 2 bases, with 10 bases left in between. As DNA, the CDR3 is TGTGCCTGGAGTCCCTTCAAGCCCTACGAGCAGTACTTC. Protein sequence: CAWSPFKPYEQYF.

This clone was recorded once. DNA for the CDR3: TGTGCCAGCAGTAAAGGCGGATTGGGCGGGGAGCTGTTTTTT. This translates into CASSKGGLGGELFF. The rearrangement joins TRBV28 to TRBJ2-2, with unresolved D. The CDR3 is 14 residues long. Trimming shortened V by 5 bases and J by 7 bases, and 14 bases separated the two germline ends. Germline assignment: CDR1 MDHEN and CDR2 SYDVKM. The complete variable domain, with remaining parts taken from reference TRBV28 and TRBJ2-2, reads DVKVTQSSRYLVKRTGEKVFLECVQDMDHENMFWYRQDPGLGLRLIYFSYDVKMKEKGDIPEGYSVSREKKERFSLILESASTNQTSMYLCASSKGGLGGELFFGEGSRLTVL.

This clone was observed a handful of times. The rearrangement uses TRBV28 and TRBJ1-5, with 11 bases fitting TRBD1. Germline CDR1 is MDHEN and CDR2 is SYDVKM. There are 17 residues in the CDR3. Trimming at V came to 2 bases and at J to 7 bases, leaving 10 bases not matched to a gene. CDR3 coding DNA: TGTGCCAGCAGTTTAGAAACGGGACAGGGGGTAGTGCAGCCCCAGCATTTT. Translating it yields CASSLETGQGVVQPQHF.

The table lists this clone with a count of one. The chain carries TRBV28 and TRBJ1-5; no firm D call. CDR1 is MDHEN and CDR2 is SYDVKM in the germline V gene. The V and J ends lost 2 bases and 0 bases respectively, with 5 bases between them. The CDR3 loop spans 14 amino acids. In DNA, the CDR3 is TGTGCCAGCAGTTTACTCGGTAGCAATCAGCCCCAGCATTTT. Its translation: CASSLLGSNQPQHF.

A remark on this clone: Other DNA sequences in the same sample also yield this CDR3. The genes are TRBV27 and TRBJ2-4; D is undetermined. Trimming took 5 bases from V and 1 from J, leaving 12 bases between them. The CDR3 sequence is 15 residues long. Germline values: CDR1 MNHEY, CDR2 SMNVEV (reference sequence). The CDR3 here is CASSRTGTAKNIQYF. Written as DNA, the CDR3 is TGTGCCAGCAGTCGAACGGGTACGGCCAAAAACATTCAGTACTTC.

The rearrangement links TRBV4-2 to TRBJ2-1; 13 nucleotides agree with TRBD2. This CDR3 has 15 residues. The germline CDR1 and CDR2 sequences are LGHNA and YNFKEQ. V shed 2 bases, J shed 9 bases, and the junction held 4 bases outside the gene matches. Here the CDR3 reads CASSQPGTSGTEQFF. DNA for the CDR3: TGTGCCAGCAGCCAACCCGGGACTAGCGGGACTGAGCAGTTCTTC.